This T cell receptor (beta chain) emerged from a study of shared clonotypes between healthy human individuals. Findings and caveats of the study: Limited genetic and exposure-history diversity came from having few donors. What naive subsets generally showed was a larger estimated richness than memory subsets showed. Tissue TCR repertoires likely differ from these blood-only repertoires.

The germline CDR1 and CDR2 sequences are SGHTA and FQGNSA. V gave up 1 base and J gave up 2 bases, with 5 bases separating them. The CDR3 extends over 13 amino acids. Donors were Caucasian adults residing in Nashville, Tennessee, USA. As concerns this clone: Its matching antigen is unknown. A much larger clonotype is one base distant, so this may be a read error.

Sequenced by immunoSEQ multiplex PCR; TCRdb stores in-frame clones only, minus some. The sample lists fewer than 1.4 million clones, more than 75% occurring once. What was sequenced was memory CD4+ T cells from PBMCs. Subset reported: CD45RA-negative fraction. This clonotype originated in a man aged 18 to 29 in good health. Some clones in this sample may be carry-over from other donors' samples. This chain links TRBV7-2 with TRBJ1-1; unclear D gene. The CDR3 nucleotides read TGTGCCAGCAGCTTAGATTACAACACTGAAGCTTTCTTT. Residues: CASSLDYNTEAFF.